A single TCR beta chain is shown here with its context. This clonotype was found many times. This clone's antigen is unknown. No base qualities exist here, and no much larger clone lies one base off it. A patient counted as having stable Graves' hyperthyroidism if no progression to ophthalmopathy occurred over 18 months of follow-up. Hyperthyroidism patients were newly diagnosed, had a disease duration of under 2 months, and were aged 18 to 65 years. Exclusion was applied to patients with uncontrolled infections, other autoimmune diseases, pregnancy or lactation. Diagnoses relied on clinical symptoms, serum thyroxine and TRAb, thyroid ultrasound and orbital computed tomography. PBMCs were separated from roughly 9.3 ml of fresh peripheral blood using Ficoll-Paque density gradient centrifugation. Trizol reagent was used to extract total RNA, and RNA quality was then checked on an Agilent 2100 Bioanalyzer.

The sample originates from a study of T cells in Graves' hyperthyroidism and ophthalmopathy (dated by TCRdb to the late 2010s). At the level of the whole study: Peripheral blood was collected at initial diagnosis, before any treatment. The 75 to 100 discovery patients were randomly divided into training and test sets at a 7:3 ratio. Prospective prediction of ophthalmopathy was tested in an independent validation cohort of fewer than 20 hyperthyroidism patients and 15 to 17 patients who later progressed to ophthalmopathy. Thyroid tissue and blood T-cell repertoires from roughly six Graves' hyperthyroidism patients were also compared in the study. Following sampling, methimazole starting at 30 mg daily was given to hyperthyroidism patients, and high-dose intravenous methylprednisolone was given to ophthalmopathy patients. A discovery cohort of 95 to 100 patients, roughly 43 with Graves' ophthalmopathy and 55 to 60 with stable Graves' hyperthyroidism, was used to find distinguishing TCR V-J signatures. The paper reports TCR Vbeta CDR3 sequencing of fewer than 150 peripheral blood samples: 43 ophthalmopathy, approximately 74 hyperthyroidism and approximately 17 progressor patients. Study-wide findings and limitations: Ophthalmopathy was separated from stable hyperthyroidism by a 13 V-J signature model, with 87.88% sensitivity and about 81% specificity obtained in cross-validation and 80%/75% obtained in testing. No statistical method was used to set the sample size in advance, and investigators knew the group allocation. Blood samples also contained most of the expanded thyroid clonotypes (frequency above 0.001), which suggests that blood repertoires may reflect thyroid immune responses. In validation, the model predicted progression to ophthalmopathy a median of 6.5 months before onset, with over 55% sensitivity and just under 75% specificity.

TCR beta CDR3 regions were amplified from RNA transcripts. The first round of RT-PCR for the TCR CDR3 was performed with the HTBI primer set and the Qiagen OneStep RT-PCR kit. Libraries were constructed in a second round of multiplex PCR, after which size selection and purification were performed. Sequencing of the libraries was done on an Illumina HiSeq2000 using paired-end 100 bp reads. On the study's bioinformatics: SOAPnuke was used to process the raw data, with reads discarded if the reads contained adapters or uncalled bases, had a mean Phred below 15, or lacked an exact constant-primer or identifier match. High-quality paired reads were merged using COPE v1.2.5, and each unique nucleotide sequence was defined as a clonotype. Clonotypes were aligned to IMGT TRBV, TRBD and TRBJ reference segments using MiTCR v1.1. The analysis included only V-J combinations with a frequency above 0.0001, which together covered about 99% of the repertoires. The TCS score was defined as the ratio of F50 (clonal expansion) to E x V (chaos), calculated using BLOSUM62-based TCRdist between CDR3 peptides within each V-J. Welch's t-statistics and random forest reduced roughly 530 V-J features to about 13, which were used in a naive Bayes classifier (R e1071). TCRdb trimmed the raw reads at Q25, called clones with MiXCR and kept productive beta chains. One record per CDR3 amino acid sequence lists the most common genes and DNA. TCRdb's processing, not the authors' own work, is the source of the V and J calls. Here the sample has under 550,000 distinct CDR3 sequences; roughly 13% occur a single time. The ten largest make up around 5.3% of the sample.

Trimming accounts for 6 bases at V and 1 base at J, while the number of junction bases matched to no gene is 2. Measured from the cysteine to the phenylalanine, the CDR3 is 13 residues long. Just CDR3 DNA is preserved here, 39 bases in frame from base 1. Reading the germline V gene gives CDR1 MDHEN and CDR2 SYDVKM. The sequenced material came from blood. This receptor was obtained from a woman between 18 and 29 years old with Graves' hyperthyroidism. Recombination linked TRBV28 to TRBJ1-2, and TRBD1 matches 7 of the central bases. The CDR3 region reads CASSTGVNYGYTF. The DNA sequence reads TGTGCCAGCAGCACAGGGGTTAACTATGGCTACACCTTC.